Following are 19 T cell receptor beta chains from one sample sequenced in a study of T cell changes during pregnancy in multiple sclerosis. Assay used: immunoSEQ multiplex PCR; TCRdb lists only in-frame clones, some missing. The sample holds approximately 40,000 clones; 75% to 95% are singletons and the top ten take 0.3% to 0.4%. The specimen comprised CD4+ T cells from peripheral blood mononuclear cells, sampled in the third trimester of pregnancy. The receptors here all came from a female donor in good health, enrolled as a control in a pregnancy study.

The CDR3 DNA follows: TGCAGTGCTAGTTCCTGGCCTAGCGAGTATTTT. Its protein is CSASSWPSEYF. The chain is built from TRBV20-1 and TRBJ2-3, with D perhaps matching TRBD2 (6 bases). Germline V gene lookup returns CDR1 DFQATT and CDR2 SNEGSKA (reference sequence). V was trimmed by 3 bases and J by 13 bases, leaving 14 bases between them. The CDR3 contains 11 residues.

J is TRBJ1-1 and V is TRBV11-2, with 10 bases fitting TRBD1. V trimming: 6 bases; J trimming: 2 bases; junction bases outside the gene matches: 3. CDR1 and CDR2 from the germline V gene are SGHAT and FQNNGV. There are 14 residues in the CDR3. The DNA for the CDR3 is TGTGCCAGCAGGACAGGGGGCGGAAACACTGAAGCTTTCTTT. This translates into CASRTGGGNTEAFF.

The rearrangement links TRBV29-1 to TRBJ2-1; D might be TRBD1 (5 bases). CDR3 length equals 11 residues. The ends were cut back, 0 bases at V and 12 bases at J, with 9 bases in the middle. Germline V CDR1 and CDR2: SQVTM, ANQGSEA. CDR3 amino acids: CSVEDSRGQFF. The CDR3 DNA reads TGCAGCGTTGAAGATAGTAGGGGGCAGTTCTTC.

V and J are TRBV20-1 and TRBJ2-7; D possibly corresponds to TRBD1 (6 bases). V lost 1 base, J lost 10 bases, and 11 bases lay in between. In germline, CDR1 is DFQATT, CDR2 SNEGSKA (reference sequence). The CDR3 spans 11 residues. Here the CDR3 DNA reads TGCAGTGCTAGAGCGGACAGTCATCAGTACTTC. Protein product: CSARADSHQYF.

V gene TRBV5-1 combines with J gene TRBJ1-4; possible D gene TRBD1, 6 bases. Trimming stripped 2 bases from V and 1 base from J, with 15 bases between. The CDR3 loop spans 17 amino acids. Germline V gives CDR1 SGHRS, CDR2 YFSETQ. As DNA, the CDR3 is TGCGCCAGCAGCTTCAACACAGGGACGGGAACTAATGAAAAACTGTTTTTT. It yields the protein CASSFNTGTGTNEKLFF.

The rearrangement joins TRBV6-1 to TRBJ2-7; TRBD1 aligns across 10 bases. CDR3 length: 13 residues. The V and J ends lost 7 bases and 3 bases, in that order; junction bases with no gene match: 3. CDR1 is MNHNS, CDR2 SASEGT, per germline. The CDR3 DNA follows: TGTGCCAGCAAGGGACAGGGGAACTACGAGCAGTACTTC. Protein sequence: CASKGQGNYEQYF.

The V and J genes are TRBV18 and TRBJ1-5; 8 bases agree with TRBD1. V shed 5 bases, J shed 7 bases, and the junction held 7 bases outside the gene matches. This CDR3 is 14 amino acids long. CDR1 is KGHSH and CDR2 is LQKENI in the germline V gene. CDR3 in DNA: TGTGCCAGCTCAGATACAGGGGGTCGGCAGCCCCAGCATTTT. Translation: CASSDTGGRQPQHF.

V and J are TRBV25-1 and TRBJ2-5; 7 positions agree with TRBD1. The CDR3 loop spans 15 amino acids. Losses at the gene ends were 7 bases for V and 2 bases for J; bases not matched to a gene: 10. Germline lookup yields CDR1 MGHDK and CDR2 SYGVNS. This CDR3 is CASTPKTGRQETQYF. The CDR3 DNA follows: TGTGCCAGCACACCGAAGACAGGGCGGCAAGAGACCCAGTACTTC. Together with reference TRBV25-1 and TRBJ2-5, the CDR3 gives the full variable domain: EADIYQTPRYLVIGTGKKITLECSQTMGHDKMYWYQQDPGMELHLIHYSYGVNSTEKGDLSSESTVSRIRTEHFPLTLESARPSHTSQYLCASTPKTGRQETQYFGPGTRLLVL.

The DNA of the CDR3 is TGTGCCAGCAGCATGGGACAGGTCAATCAGCCCCAGCATTTT. This translates into CASSMGQVNQPQHF. This chain connects TRBV2 to TRBJ1-5; the match to TRBD1 covers 8 bases. CDR3 size: 14 residues. The germline V gene has CDR1 SNHLY and CDR2 FYNNEI. Germline trimming cut 6 bases from V and 3 bases from J; bases unmatched to any gene: 4.

This sequence joins TRBV6-4 and TRBJ1-2; maybe TRBD1 (5 bases). CDR1 is MRHNA and CDR2 is SNTAGT in the germline V gene. The length of the CDR3 is 13 residues. Trimming removed 2 bases at V and 8 bases at J, with 12 bases between. CDR3 protein: CASSDAGGNGYTF. The CDR3 DNA reads as TGTGCCAGCAGTGACGCGGGGGGAAACGGCTACACCTTC.

This clone was counted only a few times. CDR3 sequence reads: CASRSGGATDTQYF. The CDR3 DNA reads as TGTGCCAGCCGTAGCGGGGGGGCCACAGATACGCAGTATTTT. This chain uses TRBV2 with TRBJ2-3; 11 bases are shared with TRBD2. V shed 8 bases and J 2 bases; nucleotides not matched to a gene: 3. Germline V gene lookup returns CDR1 SNHLY and CDR2 FYNNEI. The CDR3 totals 14 residues.

This clone was found once. The chain has TRBV21-1 and TRBJ1-5; the DNA was not compared with TRBD1, the D call given in the table. TRBV21-1 is noted as a pseudogene. The CDR3 spans 14 residues. The CDR3 spells CASIIDNDNQPQHF. The CDR3 nucleotides read TGTGCCAGCATTATCGACAACGACAATCAGCCCCAGCATTTT.

V usage is TRBV19 and J usage is TRBJ2-7; 7 nucleotides align to TRBD2. Germline lookup yields CDR1 LNHDA and CDR2 SQIVND (reference sequence). The trim removed 3 bases at V and 5 bases at J, leaving 16 bases unmatched. This CDR3 has 17 amino acids. The CDR3, as DNA: TGTGCCAGTAGTATCCCATTCGGCCGGGACTATGGCCACGAGCAGTACTTC. Protein product: CASSIPFGRDYGHEQYF.

CDR3 nucleotide sequence: TGTGCCAGCAGCTCGTTTATGAACACTGAAGCTTTCTTT. It encodes CASSSFMNTEAFF. This chain connects TRBV5-6 to TRBJ1-1; D uncertain. V lost 3 bases and J 0 bases, leaving 6 bases between the germline ends. The CDR3 loop spans 13 amino acids. CDR1 SGHDT and CDR2 YYEEEE come from the germline V gene.

The V call is TRBV11-2, the J call TRBJ2-7; D might be TRBD1 (6 bases). The germline V and J ends were trimmed by 0 bases and 3 bases, with 9 bases remaining between them. CDR1 and CDR2 from the germline V gene are SGHAT and FQNNGV. CDR3 length: 14 amino acids. CDR3 sequence (DNA): TGTGCCAGCAGCTTAGACGTGACAGGCTACGAGCAGTACTTC. This sequence encodes CASSLDVTGYEQYF. The full variable domain, completed using reference TRBV11-2 and TRBJ2-7, is EAGVAQSPRYKIIEKRQSVAFWCNPISGHATLYWYQQILGQGPKLLIQFQNNGVVDDSQLPKDRFSAERLKGVDSTLKIQPAKLEDSAVYLCASSLDVTGYEQYFGPGTRLTVT.

V and J are TRBV27 and TRBJ2-1; maybe TRBD1 (6 bases). This CDR3 is 15 amino acids long. Trimming shortened V by 5 bases and J by 2 bases, and 13 bases separated the two germline ends. In germline, CDR1 is MNHEY, CDR2 SMNVEV (reference sequence). Here the CDR3 reads CASSKGDTAYNEQFF. DNA of the CDR3: TGTGCCAGCAGTAAGGGGGACACTGCCTACAATGAGCAGTTCTTC.

The gene calls are TRBV10-2 and TRBJ1-2; no reliable D call. In germline, CDR1 is WSHSY, CDR2 SAAADI. The CDR3 has 13 amino acids. Trimming pared 0 bases from V and 8 bases from J, leaving 10 bases between. The CDR3 spells CASSESQAGGYTF. As DNA, the CDR3 is TGCGCCAGCAGTGAGTCTCAGGCAGGAGGCTACACCTTC.

The chain combines TRBV2 with TRBJ2-7; D gene uncertain. Trimming pared 3 bases from V and 0 bases from J, leaving 6 bases between. Germline assignment: CDR1 SNHLY and CDR2 FYNNEI. This CDR3 spans 13 amino acids. Written as DNA, the CDR3 is TGTGCCAGCAGTGAGTGGCACTCCTACGAGCAGTACTTC. Translated: CASSEWHSYEQYF.

The rearrangement joins TRBV6-1 to TRBJ1-1; D might be TRBD1 (6 bases). Trimming shortened V by 5 bases and J by 5 bases, and 9 bases separated the two germline ends. The CDR3 is made up of 12 amino acids. CDR1 is MNHNS and CDR2 is SASEGT in the germline V gene. This chain's CDR3 is CASSHRVTEAFF. The DNA for the CDR3 is TGTGCCAGCAGTCACAGGGTTACTGAAGCTTTCTTT.